The present T cell receptor (beta chain) was sequenced within a study of beta chain features in type 1 diabetes. Reverse transcription of all isolated RNA meant that expressed TCRB transcripts were sequenced. Generated by immunoSEQ multiplex PCR, the TCRdb table keeps only in-frame clones and is missing some. The sample holds a few hundred thousand clones, about 16% seen once. This clone appeared a few times. A single heparinised draw of roughly 120 mL on average was taken per donor. Cell sorting via CD45RO/CCR7/CD25/CD127/CD95/CD27 was performed to obtain CD4+ naive, central memory, regulatory and stem cell-like memory cells. Once sorted, every population was more than 95% pure. The TCR was taken from a woman between 18 and 29 years old in good health. The sequencing sample was made of naive CD4+ T cells from blood.

The CDR3 DNA reads TGTGCCAGCAGAATGGGGGGGTCTGGGGAGACCCAGTACTTC. The encoded protein is CASRMGGSGETQYF. The chain has TRBV5-6 and TRBJ2-5, with 7 bases aligning to TRBD2. The CDR3 spans 14 residues. CDR1 is SGHDT, CDR2 YYEEEE, per germline. With 5 bases clipped from V and 5 bases from J, the junction kept 9 bases outside the gene matches. The full variable domain, completed using reference TRBV5-6 and TRBJ2-5, is DAGVTQSPTHLIKTRGQQVTLRCSPKSGHDTVSWYQQALGQGPQFIFQYYEEEERQRGNFPDRFSGHQFPNYSSELNVNALLLGDSALYLCASRMGGSGETQYFGPGTRLLVL.